These T cell receptor beta chains were read from a single sample in a study of T-cell reconstitution after alpha-beta-depleted transplantation in children. In TCRdb, the PCR reads were re-called with MiXCR into one record per CDR3 protein. Counted here are fewer than 750,000 distinct CDR3 sequences, more than 20% occurring once; the ten biggest clones make up about 35%. This material consisted of PBMCs, taken before TCRalphabeta/CD19-depleted stem cell transplant. The receptors derive from a boy under three years old with Wiskott-Aldrich syndrome, due to receive a stem cell transplant. Each CDR3 is given with its conserved first and last residue. A D gene is named only where the DNA matches it firmly. Not all rows give a size; the values are once, few, many and, for expanded clones, a class.

few	TRBV19	15	TRBJ2-7	-	TGTGCCAGCCGCCGGCGACGGGAGAGTTCCTACGAGCAGTACTTC	CASRRRRESSYEQYF
-	TRBV29-1	14	TRBJ2-3	-	TGCAGCGTTGAGAGGAACAGAGCCACAGATACGCAGTATTTT	CSVERNRATDTQYF
-	TRBV5-5	12	TRBJ2-1	-	TGTGCCAGCAGCTCGTCGTTCTATGAGCAGTTCTTC	CASSSSFYEQFF
-	TRBV20-1	12	TRBJ1-5	-	TGCAGTGCTAGAGTCGATTCGGTAGGCCAGCATTTT	CSARVDSVGQHF
few	TRBV7-9	14	TRBJ1-2	TRBD1	TGTGCCAGCAGCTTGAGGACAGGGGAGGTTGGCTACACCTTC	CASSLRTGEVGYTF
-	TRBV5-1	17	TRBJ2-3	TRBD2	TGCGCCAGCAGCTTTAGCCTACTAGCGGAAAGCACAGATACGCAGTATTTT	CASSFSLLAESTDTQYF
-	TRBV3-1	15	TRBJ2-1	-	TGTGCCAGCAGCCGAAGACTAGTGAGGGGCAATGAGCAGTTCTTC	CASSRRLVRGNEQFF
-	TRBV4-1	14	TRBJ2-1	-	TGCGCCAGCAGCCAAGTTGAAGCGGGCCATGAGCAGTTCTTC	CASSQVEAGHEQFF
-	TRBV12-3/TRBV12-4	14	TRBJ1-2	-	TGTGCCAGCAGTTCCATGGGTTTTTACTATGGCTACACCTTC	CASSSMGFYYGYTF
-	TRBV20-1	16	TRBJ2-7	-	TGCAGATACCTGGTTTTAGGGTGCCAGGGTTCCCACGAGCAGTACTTC	CRYLVLGCQGSHEQYF
few	TRBV7-2	15	TRBJ2-1	-	TGTGCCAGCAGCAGTAGCGTCCTATCCTACAATGAGCAGTTCTTC	CASSSSVLSYNEQFF
few	TRBV20-1	12	TRBJ1-1	-	TGCAGTGCTACCGGGACGGGCACTGAAGCTTTCTTT	CSATGTGTEAFF
-	TRBV14	18	TRBJ2-3	-	TGTGCCAGCAGCCAAGATACCGGCCGATGGTGGGGCACAGATACGCAGTATTTT	CASSQDTGRWWGTDTQYF
few	TRBV15	18	TRBJ2-3	TRBD2	TGTGCCACCAGCAGAGGAAGAGCGGGAGGGTTGAAAACAGATACGCAGTATTTT	CATSRGRAGGLKTDTQYF
-	TRBV2	16	TRBJ2-1	-	TGTGCCAGCAGTGAAGCAGGTGGGAACTCCTACAATGAGCAGTTCTTC	CASSEAGGNSYNEQFF
few	TRBV20-1	12	TRBJ2-5	TRBD2	TGCAGAGTACTAGCGGGAAGAGAGACCCAGTACTTC	CRVLAGRETQYF
few	TRBV7-2	15	TRBJ2-1	-	TGTGCCAGCAGCCTAACGGGGGACCTCTACAATGAGCAGTTCTTC	CASSLTGDLYNEQFF
-	TRBV18	15	TRBJ2-4	-	TGTGCCAGCTCACCAGCACACGTAGCCAAAAACATTCAGTACTTC	CASSPAHVAKNIQYF
-	TRBV20-1	14	TRBJ1-2	-	TGCAGTGCTAGAGATCTGTTGGACCCCTATGGCTACACCTTC	CSARDLLDPYGYTF
-	TRBV5-6	18	TRBJ2-7	TRBD1	TGTGCCAGCAGCTTGTTGGACAGGTATGAAGATTCCTCCTACGAGCAGTACTTC	CASSLLDRYEDSSYEQYF
-	TRBV20-1	13	TRBJ1-1	-	TGCAGTGCTCGCCGGGCCATGAGCACTGAAGCTTTCTTT	CSARRAMSTEAFF
-	TRBV20-1	15	TRBJ2-7	-	TGCAGTGCTAGAGGACCTAGGGGACACTCCTACGAGCAGTACTTC	CSARGPRGHSYEQYF
-	TRBV4-1	21	TRBJ2-3	TRBD2	TGCGCCAGCAGCCAAGATCGAAGCAGGCCTAGCGGGAGACGGAGCACAGATACGCAGTATTTT	CASSQDRSRPSGRRSTDTQYF
-	TRBV2	14	TRBJ2-2	TRBD1	TGTGCCAGCAGTAGGGACAGGGTCCCCGGGGAGCTGTTTTTT	CASSRDRVPGELFF
-	TRBV27	16	TRBJ2-3	TRBD2	TGTGCCAGCAGTGTTGTGACTAGCGGGAGCTCAGATACGCGGTATTTT	CASSVVTSGSSDTRYF
-	TRBV7-9	14	TRBJ2-7	-	TGTGCCAGCAGCGCGCGGGACGGGGCCTACGAGCAGTACTTC	CASSARDGAYEQYF
-	TRBV12-3/TRBV12-4	15	TRBJ2-2	-	TGTGCCAGCAGTCCTCGCAGGTCCAACACCGGGGAGCTGTTTTTT	CASSPRRSNTGELFF
few	TRBV7-2	15	TRBJ1-1	-	TGTGCCAGCAGCTTATTAAGCGTGGGGAACACTGAAGCTTTCTTT	CASSLLSVGNTEAFF
-	TRBV9	17	TRBJ1-6	TRBD1	TGTGCCAGCAGCCCGGGACAGGGCCGCTCCTATAATTCACCCCTCCACTTT	CASSPGQGRSYNSPLHF
-	TRBV7-2	12	TRBJ2-1	-	TGTGCCAGCAGCTTATATAGAGCAGAGCAGTTCTTC	CASSLYRAEQFF
-	TRBV24-1	17	TRBJ2-2	-	TGTGCCACCAGTGCCCGGGATGGGGCCGGGACCACCGGGGAGCTGTTTTTT	CATSARDGAGTTGELFF
-	TRBV20-1	12	TRBJ2-3	-	TGCAGTGCTAGACTAACGGCAGATACGCAGTATTTT	CSARLTADTQYF
few	TRBV6-1	15	TRBJ2-1	TRBD2	TGTGCCAGCAGCCAGACTAGCGGGAGGGATTTAGAGCAGTTCTTC	CASSQTSGRDLEQFF
few	TRBV20-1	13	TRBJ1-4	-	TGCAGTGCTTCCGGGACGGGGAATGAAAAACTGTTTTTT	CSASGTGNEKLFF
few	TRBV20-1	14	TRBJ2-1	-	TGCAGTGCTAGGTTGGGCAGGGTTTCCTATGAGCAGTTCTTC	CSARLGRVSYEQFF
few	TRBV20-1	13	TRBJ1-6	-	TGCAGTGCTAGAGGCTTTGAGAATTCACCCCTCCACTTT	CSARGFENSPLHF
-	TRBV12-3/TRBV12-4	14	TRBJ2-2	TRBD2	TGTGCCAGCAGCAAAGCGGGGGGCAACGGGGAGCTGTTTTTT	CASSKAGGNGELFF
few	TRBV5-5	16	TRBJ2-1	TRBD2	TGTGCCAGCAGCCCCGGGACTAGCGGGTTCTACAATGAGCAGTTCTTC	CASSPGTSGFYNEQFF
few	TRBV7-8	15	TRBJ2-1	TRBD1	TGTGCCAGCAGCTTAGCTTGGTCAGGGGGAAATGAGCAGTTCTTC	CASSLAWSGGNEQFF
-	TRBV20-1	12	TRBJ1-1	-	TGCAGTGCTACTACATCGGCCACTGAAGCTTTCTTT	CSATTSATEAFF
-	TRBV5-1	17	TRBJ2-2	TRBD1	TGCGCCAGCAGCCCTGGGACAGCCCTAAGCGACACCGGGGAGCTGTTTTTT	CASSPGTALSDTGELFF
-	TRBV6-1	15	TRBJ1-5	-	TGTGCCAGCAGTGAACGGACCCCAGATGGGCAGCCCCAGCATTTT	CASSERTPDGQPQHF
-	TRBV5-1	22	TRBJ2-4	TRBD2	TGCGCCAGCAGCCACCTAGCCGGGACTAGCGACCCTCGGAGCACGGCCAAAAACATTCAGTACTTC	CASSHLAGTSDPRSTAKNIQYF
-	TRBV11-2	15	TRBJ1-5	-	TGTGCCAGCAGCTTAGGACCCGGTAGCGGTCAGCCCCAGCATTTT	CASSLGPGSGQPQHF
-	TRBV9	14	TRBJ2-7	-	TGTGCCAGCAGCGTAACGGGGGACTCCTACGAGCAGTACTTC	CASSVTGDSYEQYF
few	TRBV5-1	17	TRBJ2-3	TRBD2	TGCGCCAGCAGCTTGGCCATACTAGCGGGAAGCACAGATACGCAGTATTTT	CASSLAILAGSTDTQYF
few	TRBV12-3/TRBV12-4	11	TRBJ1-5	-	TGTGCCAGCAGTCTCCAGGGAGCCCAGCATTTT	CASSLQGAQHF
-	TRBV4-1	16	TRBJ2-1	TRBD2	TGCGCCAGCAGCCATGTCGGGAGGGGCTCCTACAATGAGCAGTTCTTC	CASSHVGRGSYNEQFF
-	TRBV5-1	15	TRBJ2-2	-	TGCGCCAGCAGCTTAACTGGGGAGGTCACCGGGGAGCTGTTTTTT	CASSLTGEVTGELFF
-	TRBV10-3	14	TRBJ2-2	TRBD1	TGTGCCATCACGGACAGGGTTAACACCGGGGAGCTGTTTTTT	CAITDRVNTGELFF
few	TRBV6-2/TRBV6-3	14	TRBJ1-1	-	TGTGCCAGCAGTTACTCGATGGCAGACACTGAAGCTTTCTTT	CASSYSMADTEAFF
few	TRBV9	13	TRBJ2-7	TRBD1	TGTGCCAGCAGCCGACAGGGGACCTACGAGCAGTACTTC	CASSRQGTYEQYF
-	TRBV10-3	12	TRBJ2-3	-	TGTGCCATCAGTGACAGCACAGATACGCAGTATTTT	CAISDSTDTQYF
-	TRBV5-1	15	TRBJ2-5	TRBD2	TGCGCCAGCAGCTGGCTAGCGGGAGAGGAGGAGACCCAGTACTTC	CASSWLAGEEETQYF
-	TRBV30	17	TRBJ1-1	-	TGTGCCTGGAGATGGGCACCCCAGTACGATACTAACACTGAAGCTTTCTTT	CAWRWAPQYDTNTEAFF
few	TRBV5-1	14	TRBJ2-1	-	TGCGCCAGCAGCTCGGAGACCGACCTCAATGAGCAGTTCTTC	CASSSETDLNEQFF
-	TRBV2	12	TRBJ2-7	-	TGTGCCAGCCACTCGGACAGTGACGAGCAGTACTTC	CASHSDSDEQYF